This T cell receptor beta chain was sequenced during a study of cytomegalovirus exposure and HLA in healthy donors. With regard to this clone: Its antigen is not identified.

Clones were read by immunoSEQ multiplex PCR, and TCRdb kept only the in-frame ones, dropping some. The sample yields a few hundred thousand clones, 75% to 90% seen once. General observations from the study: A subsequent analysis found that TCR clusters from the first cohort also tended to co-occur in the approximately 130 validation repertoires, with 94% of cluster scores above 0.

There are 11 residues in the CDR3. Trimming removed 3 bases from V and 4 bases from J, with 6 bases in between. The germline gives CDR1 DFQATT, CDR2 SNEGSKA (reference sequence). The sequence was obtained from a woman aged 30 to 39 in good health and CMV-seropositive. The chain joins TRBV20-1 to TRBJ1-2; the D is unclear. Sequenced: PBMCs. CDR3 amino acids: CSASRVYGYTF. CDR3 DNA: TGCAGTGCTAGTCGAGTCTATGGCTACACCTTC.